These 6 T cell receptor beta chains were sequenced from one sample in a study of CD8 T cells in ankylosing spondylitis. From the 5' RACE reads, TCRdb called clonotypes with MiXCR, one entry per CDR3 protein. The table includes hundreds of thousands of distinct CDR3 sequences, 25% to 30% detected once. Sequenced material: blood, either unsorted or a sorted T cell fraction (not recorded which). These receptors were obtained from a male donor with ankylosing spondylitis or in good health (not recorded which).

This clonotype was detected ten times or more. The chain carries TRBV6-2 or TRBV6-3 and TRBJ1-6, with a possible D match to TRBD1 (5 bases). Per the germline V gene, CDR1 is MNHEY and CDR2 is SVGEGT. The V gene lost 6 bases and the J gene lost 0 bases, with 27 bases spanning the gap. This CDR3 contains 21 residues. CDR3 bases: TGTGCCAGCAGCTACGGTGTGGGGCTGTATTCTACAAGCTCCTATAATTCACCCCTCCACTTT. Its protein is CASSYGVGLYSTSSYNSPLHF.

The genes are TRBV12-3 or TRBV12-4 and TRBJ1-2; D gene uncertain. V lost 6 bases and J lost 5, with 10 bases in between. The CDR3 contains 12 residues. This CDR3 reads CASSKSVYGYTF. The CDR3 nucleotides are TGTGCCAGCAGCAAGAGCGTTTATGGCTACACCTTC.

Points on this clonotype: This may come from a read error, since a much larger clone is one base off. V is TRBV5-4 and J is TRBJ2-3; the D is unclear. The CDR3 has 14 amino acids. V dropped 7 bases and J dropped 1 base, with 13 bases sitting between them. Germline CDR1 is SGHNT and CDR2 is YYREEE (reference sequence). The CDR3 sequence is CASGSGLGTDTQYF. The CDR3 DNA sequence: TGTGCCAGCGGCTCCGGGCTAGGCACAGATACGCAGTATTTT.

V is TRBV20-1 and J is TRBJ2-5, with 8 bases fitting TRBD1. This CDR3 comprises 14 residues. V was pared by 2 bases and J by 5 bases, with 7 bases of the junction left unmatched. CDR1 DFQATT and CDR2 SNEGSKA come from the germline V gene (reference sequence). CDR3 loop: CSARQGALGETQYF. CDR3 bases: TGCAGTGCTAGACAGGGGGCCTTGGGGGAGACCCAGTACTTC.

This clonotype has at least ten counts. The chain recombines TRBV7-9 with TRBJ2-5; D is perhaps TRBD1 or TRBD2 (5 bases each). Germline-derived CDR1 and CDR2 are SEHNR and FQNEAQ (reference sequence). The CDR3 has 14 amino acids. Between the trimmed V and J ends, which lost 2 bases and 2 bases, there was a span of 9 bases. The CDR3, as DNA: TGTGCCAGCAGCTTAAGCAGGGAGCAAGAGACCCAGTACTTC. It encodes CASSLSREQETQYF.

This clonotype was seen only a few times. The genes are TRBV20-1 and TRBJ2-3; D might be TRBD2 (6 bases). V was cut by 3 bases and J by 3 bases, with 13 bases left in between. Per germline, CDR1 DFQATT and CDR2 SNEGSKA (reference sequence). The CDR3 is 14 amino acids. The CDR3 DNA is TGCAGTGCTAGCGGGAGCATTAGGACAGATACGCAGTATTTT. This encodes CSASGSIRTDTQYF.